This T cell receptor (beta chain) was identified in a study of vaccination and CD4 T cells after COVID-19. Study-wide background: Stimulation of cells relied on overlapping spike peptides derived from SARS-CoV-2, HCoV-NL63, HCoV-OC43 and HCoV-229E. Regarding the study as a whole: Analysis of convalescent patients found that 304 of 307 vaccine-specific clones were spike mono-reactive.

The treatment is: approximately 9-day PBMC culture with coronavirus spike peptide pools or control peptides (ViraFEST assay). Germline CDR1 is LNHNV and CDR2 is YYDKDF (reference sequence). Trimming removed 3 bases from V and 3 bases from J; junction bases left unmatched: 2. The CDR3 totals 15 residues. Oncomine TCR Beta short-read sequencing was applied to DNA from cultured CD4+ T cells. TCRdb re-derived calls from the PCR reads in MiXCR, one entry per CDR3 protein. The sample lists 8,500 to 9,000 distinct CDR3 sequences, 60% seen once, with roughly 15% in the top ten. Worth noting for this clonotype: Its target is not known.

V usage is TRBV15 and J usage is TRBJ1-5; 10 bases agree with TRBD1. Sample: cultured CD4+ T cells from blood, taken after SARS-CoV-2 vaccination. The source is a human donor with COVID-19. The CDR3 here is CATSRGTGVNQPQHF. In DNA form, the CDR3 reads TGTGCCACCAGCAGGGGGACAGGGGTCAATCAGCCCCAGCATTTT.